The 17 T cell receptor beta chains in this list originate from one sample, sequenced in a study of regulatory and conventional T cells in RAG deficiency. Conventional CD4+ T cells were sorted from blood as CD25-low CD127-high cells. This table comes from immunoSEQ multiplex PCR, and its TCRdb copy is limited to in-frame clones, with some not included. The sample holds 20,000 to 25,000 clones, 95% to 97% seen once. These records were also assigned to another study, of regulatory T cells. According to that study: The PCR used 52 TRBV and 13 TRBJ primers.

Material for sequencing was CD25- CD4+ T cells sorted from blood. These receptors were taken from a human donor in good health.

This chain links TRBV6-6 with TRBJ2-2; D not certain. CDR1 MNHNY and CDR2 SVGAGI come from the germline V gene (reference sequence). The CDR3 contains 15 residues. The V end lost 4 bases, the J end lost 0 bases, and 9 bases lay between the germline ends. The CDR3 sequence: CASSSLTANTGELFF. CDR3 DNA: TGTGCCAGCAGTTCTTTAACGGCGAACACCGGGGAGCTGTTTTTT.

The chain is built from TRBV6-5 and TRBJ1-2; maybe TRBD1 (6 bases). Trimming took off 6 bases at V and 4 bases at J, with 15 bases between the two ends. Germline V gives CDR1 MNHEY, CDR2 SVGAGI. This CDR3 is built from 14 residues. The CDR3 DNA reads TGTGCCAGCAGGATGGACAGTTTTGTCTATGGCTACACCTTC. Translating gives CASRMDSFVYGYTF.

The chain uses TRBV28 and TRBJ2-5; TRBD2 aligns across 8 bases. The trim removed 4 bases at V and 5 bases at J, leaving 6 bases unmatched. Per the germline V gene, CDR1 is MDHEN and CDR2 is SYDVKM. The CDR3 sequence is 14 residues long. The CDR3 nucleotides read TGTGCCAGCAGTTCTGACGGGGGGGCTGAGACCCAGTACTTC. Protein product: CASSSDGGAETQYF.

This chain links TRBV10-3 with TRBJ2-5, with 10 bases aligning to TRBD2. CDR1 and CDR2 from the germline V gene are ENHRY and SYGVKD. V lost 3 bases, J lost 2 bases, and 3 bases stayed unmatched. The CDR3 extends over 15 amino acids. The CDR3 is CAISDSGGPQETQYF. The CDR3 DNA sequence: TGTGCCATCAGTGATAGCGGGGGGCCTCAAGAGACCCAGTACTTC.

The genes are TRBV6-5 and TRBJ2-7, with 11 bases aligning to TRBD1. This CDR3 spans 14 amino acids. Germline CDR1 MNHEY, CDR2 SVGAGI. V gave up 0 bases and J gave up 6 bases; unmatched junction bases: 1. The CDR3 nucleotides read TGTGCCAGCAGTTACTCGGACAGGGGGCGCGAGCAGTACTTC. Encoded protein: CASSYSDRGREQYF.

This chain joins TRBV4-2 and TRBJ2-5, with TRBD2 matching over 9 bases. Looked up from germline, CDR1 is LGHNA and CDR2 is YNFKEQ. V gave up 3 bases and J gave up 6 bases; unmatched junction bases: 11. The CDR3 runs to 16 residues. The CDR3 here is CASSQGGLAMGKTQYF. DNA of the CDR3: TGTGCCAGCAGCCAGGGAGGACTAGCGATGGGAAAGACCCAGTACTTC.

In DNA form, the CDR3 reads TGCGCCAGCAGTGAGACAGGCTTGAACACTGAAGCTTTCTTT. Protein: CASSETGLNTEAFF. The rearrangement links TRBV10-2 to TRBJ1-1, with D perhaps matching TRBD1 (5 bases). The CDR3 is 14 amino acids. The germline V gene encodes CDR1 WSHSY and CDR2 SAAADI. V gave up 2 bases and J gave up 0 bases, with 7 bases separating them.

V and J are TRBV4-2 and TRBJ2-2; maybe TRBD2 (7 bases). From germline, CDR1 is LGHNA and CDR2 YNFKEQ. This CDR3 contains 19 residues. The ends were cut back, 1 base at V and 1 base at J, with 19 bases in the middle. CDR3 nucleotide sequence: TGTGCCAGCAGCCAAGTCGAGGGGGGGCCTCTATTGAACACCGGGGAGCTGTTTTTT. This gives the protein CASSQVEGGPLLNTGELFF.

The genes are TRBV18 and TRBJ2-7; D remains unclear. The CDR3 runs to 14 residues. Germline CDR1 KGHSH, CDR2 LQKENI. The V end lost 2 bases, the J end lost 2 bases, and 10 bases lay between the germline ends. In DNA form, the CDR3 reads TGTGCCAGCTCACCAGAGGCAGCCGCCTACGAGCAGTACTTC. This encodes CASSPEAAAYEQYF. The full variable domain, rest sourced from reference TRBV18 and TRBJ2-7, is NAGVMQNPRHLVRRRGQEARLRCSPMKGHSHVYWYRQLPEEGLKFMVYLQKENIIDESGMPKERFSAEFPKEGPSILRIQQVVRGDSAAYFCASSPEAAAYEQYFGPGTRLTVT.

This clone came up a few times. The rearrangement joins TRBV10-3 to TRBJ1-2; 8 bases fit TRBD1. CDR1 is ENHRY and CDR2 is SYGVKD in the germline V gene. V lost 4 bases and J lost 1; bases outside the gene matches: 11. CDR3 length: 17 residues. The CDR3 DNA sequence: TGTGCCATCAGTGGGGGGGCCGGGACAGGCTTTAACTATGGCTACACCTTC. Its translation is CAISGGAGTGFNYGYTF.

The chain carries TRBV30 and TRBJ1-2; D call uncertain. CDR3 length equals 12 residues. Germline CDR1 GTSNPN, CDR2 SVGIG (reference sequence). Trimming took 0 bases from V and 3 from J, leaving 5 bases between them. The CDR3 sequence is CAWSVRDYGYTF. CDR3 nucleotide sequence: TGTGCCTGGAGTGTACGGGACTATGGCTACACCTTC.

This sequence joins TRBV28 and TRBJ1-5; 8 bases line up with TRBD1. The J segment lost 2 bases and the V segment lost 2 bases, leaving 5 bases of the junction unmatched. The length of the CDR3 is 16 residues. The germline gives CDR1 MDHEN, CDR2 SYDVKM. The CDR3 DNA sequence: TGTGCCAGCAGTTTACCCCAGGGGGCAGGCAATCAGCCCCAGCATTTT. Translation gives CASSLPQGAGNQPQHF.

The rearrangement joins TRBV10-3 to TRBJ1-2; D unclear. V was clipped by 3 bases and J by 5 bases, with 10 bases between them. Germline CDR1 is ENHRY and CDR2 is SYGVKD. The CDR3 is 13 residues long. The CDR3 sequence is CAISELLLYGYTF. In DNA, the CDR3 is TGTGCCATCAGTGAATTGTTGCTATATGGCTACACCTTC.

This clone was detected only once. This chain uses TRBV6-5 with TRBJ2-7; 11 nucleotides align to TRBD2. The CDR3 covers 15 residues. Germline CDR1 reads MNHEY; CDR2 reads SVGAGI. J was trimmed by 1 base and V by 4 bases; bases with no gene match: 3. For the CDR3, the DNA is TGTGCCAGCAGTTCCCTAGCGGGGGGTTCCTACGAGCAGTACTTC. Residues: CASSSLAGGSYEQYF.

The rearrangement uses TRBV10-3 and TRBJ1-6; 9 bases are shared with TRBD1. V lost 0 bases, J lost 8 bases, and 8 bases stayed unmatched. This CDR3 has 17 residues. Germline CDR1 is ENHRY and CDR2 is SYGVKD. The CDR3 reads CAISESLGQGYDSPLHF. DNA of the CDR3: TGTGCCATCAGTGAGTCATTGGGACAGGGTTACGATTCACCCCTCCACTTT.

The CDR3 DNA sequence: TGTGCCAGCAAACGGGGAACCTACAATGAGCAGTTCTTC. It encodes CASKRGTYNEQFF. The rearrangement joins TRBV7-9 to TRBJ2-1; tentative D call: TRBD2 (5 bases). The CDR3 spans 13 residues. Trimming cost V 7 bases and J 2 bases, with 9 bases left between them. The germline V gene has CDR1 SEHNR and CDR2 FQNEAQ (reference sequence).

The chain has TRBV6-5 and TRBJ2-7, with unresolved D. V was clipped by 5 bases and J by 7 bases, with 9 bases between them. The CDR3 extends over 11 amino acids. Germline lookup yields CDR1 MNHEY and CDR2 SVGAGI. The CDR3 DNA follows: TGTGCCAGCAGTAATTCAAATGAGCAGTACTTC. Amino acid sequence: CASSNSNEQYF.